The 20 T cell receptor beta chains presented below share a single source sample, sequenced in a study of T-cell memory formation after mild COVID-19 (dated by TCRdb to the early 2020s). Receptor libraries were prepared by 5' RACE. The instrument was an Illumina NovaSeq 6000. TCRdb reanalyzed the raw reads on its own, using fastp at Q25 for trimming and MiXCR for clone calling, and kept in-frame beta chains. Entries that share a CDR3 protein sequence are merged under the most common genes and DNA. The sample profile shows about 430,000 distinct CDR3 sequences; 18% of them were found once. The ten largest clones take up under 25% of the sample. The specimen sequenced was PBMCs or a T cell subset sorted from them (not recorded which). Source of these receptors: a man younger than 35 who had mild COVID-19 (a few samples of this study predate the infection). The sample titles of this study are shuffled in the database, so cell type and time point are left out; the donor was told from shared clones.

CDR3 nucleotide sequence: TGTGCCAGCAGTTCCGCAGGGGTCACCGGGGAGCTGTTTTTT. Translating gives CASSSAGVTGELFF. J is TRBJ2-2 and V is TRBV27, with D possibly TRBD1 on 6 matching bases. The germline V and J ends were trimmed by 4 bases and 4 bases, with 10 bases remaining between them. The CDR3 contains 14 residues. Germline CDR1 MNHEY, CDR2 SMNVEV (reference sequence).

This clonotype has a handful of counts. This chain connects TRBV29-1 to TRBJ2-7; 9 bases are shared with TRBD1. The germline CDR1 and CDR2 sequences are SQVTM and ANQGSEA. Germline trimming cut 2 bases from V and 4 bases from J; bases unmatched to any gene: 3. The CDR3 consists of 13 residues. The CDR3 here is CSVETGGKYEQYF. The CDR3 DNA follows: TGCAGCGTTGAAACAGGGGGCAAGTACGAGCAGTACTTC.

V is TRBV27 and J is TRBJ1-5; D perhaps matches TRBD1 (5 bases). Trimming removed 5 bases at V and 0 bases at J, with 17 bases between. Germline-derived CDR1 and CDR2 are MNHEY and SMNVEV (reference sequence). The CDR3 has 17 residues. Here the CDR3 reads CASSALTGTSSNQPQHF. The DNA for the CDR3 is TGTGCCAGCAGTGCACTCACAGGTACCTCTAGCAATCAGCCCCAGCATTTT.

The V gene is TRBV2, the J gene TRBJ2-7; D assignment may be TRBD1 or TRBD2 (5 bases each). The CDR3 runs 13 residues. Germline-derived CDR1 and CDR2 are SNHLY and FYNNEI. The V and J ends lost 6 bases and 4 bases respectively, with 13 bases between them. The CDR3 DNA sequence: TGTGCCAGCAGCGGGGACCCCTCATACGAGCAGTACGTC. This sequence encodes CASSGDPSYEQYV.

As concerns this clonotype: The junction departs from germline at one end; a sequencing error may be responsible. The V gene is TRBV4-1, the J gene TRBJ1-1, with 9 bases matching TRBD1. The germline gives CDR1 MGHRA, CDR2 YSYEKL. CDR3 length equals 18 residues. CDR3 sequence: CDSSLTGTGWGMNTEAFF. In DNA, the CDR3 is TGCGACAGCAGCTTAACCGGGACAGGGTGGGGTATGAACACTGAAGCTTTCTTT.

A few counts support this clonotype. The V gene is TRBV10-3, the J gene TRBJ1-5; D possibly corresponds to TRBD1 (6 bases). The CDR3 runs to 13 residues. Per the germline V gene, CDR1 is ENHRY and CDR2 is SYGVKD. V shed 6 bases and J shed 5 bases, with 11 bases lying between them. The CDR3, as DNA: TGTGCCATCAGCCGACAGGAGGATCAGCCCCAGCATTTT. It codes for CAISRQEDQPQHF.

The CDR3 protein is CASSATVTRTNTGELFF. The CDR3 bases are TGTGCCAGCAGCGCGACCGTTACACGTACGAACACCGGGGAGCTGTTTTTT. The chain combines TRBV7-3 with TRBJ2-2; D remains ambiguous. Trimming took off 5 bases at V and 0 bases at J, with 16 bases between the two ends. This CDR3 has 17 residues. Germline V gives CDR1 SGHTA, CDR2 FQGTGA. Full variable domain (outside the CDR3, taken from reference TRBV7-3 and TRBJ2-2): GAGVSQTPSNKVTEKGKYVELRCDPISGHTALYWYRQSLGQGPEFLIYFQGTGAADDSGLPNDRFFAVRPEGSVSTLKIQRTERGDSAVYLCASSATVTRTNTGELFFGEGSRLTVL.

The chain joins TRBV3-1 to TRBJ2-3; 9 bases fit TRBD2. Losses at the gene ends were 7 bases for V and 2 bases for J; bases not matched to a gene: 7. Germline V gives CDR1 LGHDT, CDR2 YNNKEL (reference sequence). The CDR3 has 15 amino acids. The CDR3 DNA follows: TGTGCCAGCACCCATAGCGGGGGAGCCACAGATACGCAGTATTTT. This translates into CASTHSGGATDTQYF.

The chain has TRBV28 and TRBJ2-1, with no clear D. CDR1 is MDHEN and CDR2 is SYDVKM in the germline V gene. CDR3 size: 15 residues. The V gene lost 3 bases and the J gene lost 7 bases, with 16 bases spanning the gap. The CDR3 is CASSFFYSKGNEQFF. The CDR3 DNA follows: TGTGCCAGCAGTTTTTTTTACAGTAAAGGGAATGAGCAGTTCTTC.

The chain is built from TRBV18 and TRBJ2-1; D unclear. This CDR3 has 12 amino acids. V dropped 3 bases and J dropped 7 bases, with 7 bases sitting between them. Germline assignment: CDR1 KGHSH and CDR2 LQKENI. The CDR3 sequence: CASSPRPNEQFF. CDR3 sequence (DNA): TGTGCCAGCTCACCGAGACCTAATGAGCAGTTCTTC.

CDR3 sequence (DNA): TGTGCCAGCAGCTTCATTTCGAACACCGGGGAGCTGTTTTTT. Translated: CASSFISNTGELFF. The chain joins TRBV11-2 to TRBJ2-2; D not resolved. In germline, CDR1 is SGHAT, CDR2 FQNNGV. The CDR3 is 14 amino acids. V shed 3 bases and J shed 0 bases, with 5 bases lying between them.

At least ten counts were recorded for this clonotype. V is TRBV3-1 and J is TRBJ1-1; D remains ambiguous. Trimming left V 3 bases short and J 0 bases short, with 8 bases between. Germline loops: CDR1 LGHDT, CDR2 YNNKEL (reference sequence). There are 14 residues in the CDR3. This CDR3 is CASSQREVNTEAFF. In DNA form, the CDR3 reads TGTGCCAGCAGCCAGCGGGAGGTGAACACTGAAGCTTTCTTT.

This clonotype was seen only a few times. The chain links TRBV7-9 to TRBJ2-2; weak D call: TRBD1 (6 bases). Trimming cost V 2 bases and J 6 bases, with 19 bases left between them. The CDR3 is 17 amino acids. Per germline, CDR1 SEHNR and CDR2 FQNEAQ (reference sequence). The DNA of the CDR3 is TGTGCCAGCAGCTTAATTGGGGGCCAGAGACGCGCCGGGGAGCTGTTTTTT. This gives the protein CASSLIGGQRRAGELFF.

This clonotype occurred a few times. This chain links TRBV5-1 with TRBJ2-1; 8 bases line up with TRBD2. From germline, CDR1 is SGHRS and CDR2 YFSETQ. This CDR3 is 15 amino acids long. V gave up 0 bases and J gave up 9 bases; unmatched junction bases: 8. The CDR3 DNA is TGCGCCAGCAGCTTGGCAGGGACTAGTGAAAGTGAGCAGTTCTTC. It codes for CASSLAGTSESEQFF.

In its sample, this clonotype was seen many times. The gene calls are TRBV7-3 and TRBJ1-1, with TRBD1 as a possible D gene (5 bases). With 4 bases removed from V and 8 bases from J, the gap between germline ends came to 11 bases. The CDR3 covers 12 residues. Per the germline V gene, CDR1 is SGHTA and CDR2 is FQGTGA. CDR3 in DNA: TGTGCCAGCAGCTCCGGGAGGGGCGAAGCTTTCTTT. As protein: CASSSGRGEAFF.

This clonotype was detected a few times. CDR3 coding DNA: TGTGCCAGCAGCAGACGGGACAGGGGGCCCCACAATGAGCAGTTCTTC. It yields the protein CASSRRDRGPHNEQFF. V and J are TRBV7-2 and TRBJ2-1; 12 bases are a match to TRBD1. J lost 5 bases, V lost 5 bases, and 7 bases had no gene match. Per the germline V gene, CDR1 is SGHTA and CDR2 is FQGNSA. The CDR3 loop spans 16 amino acids.

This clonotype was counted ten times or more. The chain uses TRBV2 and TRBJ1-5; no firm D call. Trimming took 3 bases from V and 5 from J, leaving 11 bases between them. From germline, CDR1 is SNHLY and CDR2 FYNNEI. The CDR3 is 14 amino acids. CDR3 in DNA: TGTGCCAGCAGTGACATAGGAGGAGATCAGCCCCAGCATTTT. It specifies CASSDIGGDQPQHF.

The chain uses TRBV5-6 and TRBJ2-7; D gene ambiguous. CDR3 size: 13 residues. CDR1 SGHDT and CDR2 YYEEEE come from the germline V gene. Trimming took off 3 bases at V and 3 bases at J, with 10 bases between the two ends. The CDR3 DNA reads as TGTGCCAGCAGCTCCCAGTCAGGCTACGAGCAGTACTTC. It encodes CASSSQSGYEQYF.

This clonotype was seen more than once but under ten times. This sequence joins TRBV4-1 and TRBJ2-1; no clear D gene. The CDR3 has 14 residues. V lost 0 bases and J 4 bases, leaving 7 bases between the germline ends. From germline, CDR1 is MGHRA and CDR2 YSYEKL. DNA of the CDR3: TGCGCCAGCAGCCAAGATAAGGTTTACAATGAGCAGTTCTTC. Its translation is CASSQDKVYNEQFF.

The chain's CDR3 is CASSLRQGDYEQYF. The CDR3 DNA follows: TGTGCCAGCAGCTTAAGGCAGGGGGATTACGAGCAGTACTTC. The genes are TRBV7-9 and TRBJ2-7; 7 nucleotides match TRBD1. From germline, CDR1 is SEHNR and CDR2 FQNEAQ (reference sequence). This CDR3 spans 14 amino acids. J was trimmed by 4 bases and V by 2 bases; bases with no gene match: 5.